This entry is about one TCR beta chain. What this receptor recognizes is not known. Base quality data are lacking; no much larger clone is found one base away. The immunoSEQ assay at survey resolution was used to sequence TCRbeta rearrangements from genomic DNA. As for the authors' bioinformatics: In the TCR sequencing data, the lowest productive clonotype frequency that could be detected was 2.59 x 10-5. Only productive TCRbeta rearrangements, meaning sequences that were complete and in-frame, were kept for the analyses. Simpson clonality, calculated in the immunoSEQ Analyzer version 3.0, was used as the measure of sample clonality. Clones were categorized by frequency as very rare, small, medium, large (1-20%) or hyperexpanded (>20%). Generation probabilities were estimated with OLGA 1.2.3, V-gene circos plots were generated with VDJtools, specificities were searched for in VDJdb, and CDR3 motifs were identified with GLIPH. TCRdb took this table from immuneACCESS and kept in-frame rearrangements with V and J called. Such tables lack part of the clones; where checked against another copy, unresolved V genes explain under half of the gap, and the rest is unexplained. V and J calls and clone size are copied from that table; D and trimming were computed from the DNA. Present in this sample are 20,000 to 25,000 clones, roughly 70% of which were seen just once. The top ten hold about 0.6% of the sample.

This specimen belongs to a study of STAT5B mutations in CD4+ large granular lymphocyte leukemia (dated by TCRdb to between 2021 and 2023). Some background on the complete study: Among healthy controls, the CDR3 'QG' motif was associated with a particular HLA allele. The TCRbeta repertoires of CD4+ T-cell large granular lymphocyte leukemia patients were compared with the TCRbeta repertoires of healthy blood donors. The purity of purified fractions was confirmed by flow cytometry on FACSCanto II or FACSVerse to exceed 95% among lymphocytes. Paper-wide results and their limitations: The data were not HLA-matched, and the higher clonality in CD4+ T-LGLL than in CD8+ T-LGLL could be due to the relatively small sample size. Each patient's main leukemic clonotypes were private, but about 27% of these clonotypes showed up at low frequency in the non-leukemic repertoires of other patients. CD4-sorted patient repertoires appeared more clonal than healthy CD4+ repertoires, and this difference persisted after removing the putative leukemic clones. Enrichment of TRBV06-family usage was observed among the top patient clones (8/27) relative to healthy controls (2/35).

Buffy coats from around 37 blood donors, supplied by the Finnish Red Cross blood service, were used as healthy controls. All TCR-sequenced material derived from peripheral blood: patient blood samples and healthy donor buffy coats. Ficoll-Hypaque gradient centrifugation was used to isolate peripheral blood mononuclear cells. For the healthy controls, CD4+ cells were obtained from buffy coats by magnetic purification. Genomic DNA was extracted with the Gentra Puregene Cell and Tissue kit and quantified on a Qubit 2.0 fluorometer. V is shortened by 5 bases, J by 2 bases, and the region joining them spans 15 bases. From a lookup of the germline V gene (reference sequence), CDR1 and CDR2 are PRHDT and FYEKMQ. The CDR3 goes from the cysteine to the phenylalanine over 15 residues. Just CDR3 DNA is preserved here, 45 bases in frame from base 1.

The sequence links TRBV13 to TRBJ1-1; TRBD1 is possibly the D segment (5 matching bases). The source is a human donor in good health. Sequencing was performed on CD4+ T cells from blood buffy coats. CDR3 loop: CASSLLPGRNTEAFF. The DNA sequence reads TGTGCCAGCAGCCTTCTCCCAGGGCGAAACACTGAAGCTTTCTTT.